The 9 T cell receptor beta chains given below trace back to one sample, sequenced in a study of blood T cell repertoires in COVID-19. The protocol was immunoSEQ multiplex PCR, while the TCRdb copy is restricted to in-frame clones and leaves out a portion. The sample has about 34,000 clones, nearly 95% seen once; the top ten hold less than 5.5%. Material: peripheral blood. Every receptor here comes from a human donor in a cohort sampled during active COVID-19.

The J gene is TRBJ2-7, the V gene TRBV6-2 or TRBV6-3, with 10 nucleotides matching TRBD2. Germline loops: CDR1 MNHEY, CDR2 SVGEGT. Unmatched junction bases numbered 13, after V lost 0 bases and J lost 11 bases. The CDR3 has 16 amino acids. Here the CDR3 reads CASSYSKLASGSEEYF. CDR3 sequence (DNA): TGTGCCAGCAGTTACTCGAAGTTGGCTAGCGGGAGTGAGGAGTACTTC.

The chain links TRBV28 to TRBJ2-7; D is possibly TRBD1 (5 bases). The CDR3 contains 19 residues. The V and J ends lost 5 bases and 3 bases respectively, with 29 bases between them. Per the germline V gene, CDR1 is MDHEN and CDR2 is SYDVKM. The DNA for the CDR3 is TGTGCCAGCAGTCCTCCGCCTCCTTTTAGACAGTCCCTTGGCTACGAGCAGTACTTC. It codes for CASSPPPPFRQSLGYEQYF.

J is TRBJ1-2 and V is TRBV7-2; TRBD1 matches 11 bases. This CDR3 is 16 amino acids long. The V and J ends lost 5 bases and 1 base, in that order; junction bases with no gene match: 6. Germline assignment: CDR1 SGHTA and CDR2 FQGNSA. The CDR3 here is CASSRTGGFDNYGYTF. CDR3 in DNA: TGTGCCAGCAGCCGGACAGGGGGCTTCGATAACTATGGCTACACCTTC.

The CDR3 nucleotides read TGCGCCAGCAGCCGAGGACTAGCGGGACCTCAAACCGGGGAGCTGTTTTTT. Translated: CASSRGLAGPQTGELFF. The chain carries TRBV4-1 and TRBJ2-2, with 12 bases that match TRBD2. This CDR3 is built from 17 residues. Germline values: CDR1 MGHRA, CDR2 YSYEKL. With V trimmed by 4 bases and J by 5 bases, 8 bases remained unmatched.

This chain links TRBV11-2 with TRBJ2-2; 9 nucleotides align to TRBD1. The ends lost 5 bases at V and 1 base at J; junction bases unmatched: 5. CDR1 SGHAT and CDR2 FQNNGV come from the germline V gene. CDR3 length: 16 residues. The chain's CDR3 is CASSPTTGGNTGELFF. CDR3 sequence (DNA): TGTGCCAGCAGCCCCACGACAGGGGGGAACACCGGGGAGCTGTTTTTT.

The chain carries TRBV3-1 (or the pseudogene TRBV3-2) and TRBJ2-3; D call uncertain. Trimming removed 1 base from V and 3 bases from J, with 8 bases in between. Germline V gives CDR1 LGHDT, CDR2 YNNKEL (reference sequence). The CDR3 runs to 14 residues. CDR3 amino acids: CASSQGAKTDTQYF. The CDR3 DNA follows: TGTGCCAGCAGCCAAGGGGCTAAGACAGATACGCAGTATTTT.

This chain joins TRBV29-1 and TRBJ1-2; TRBD1 matches 9 bases. Trimming removed 1 base from V and 3 bases from J; junction bases left unmatched: 6. Germline assignment: CDR1 SQVTM and CDR2 ANQGSEA. The CDR3 consists of 15 residues. In DNA form, the CDR3 reads TGCAGCGTTGAAGGCGGGGACAGGGTCCACTATGGCTACACCTTC. Translated, it gives CSVEGGDRVHYGYTF.

This chain connects TRBV19 to TRBJ1-1; D gene unclear. Germline loops: CDR1 LNHDA, CDR2 SQIVND (reference sequence). This CDR3 region has 13 residues. The germline V and J ends were trimmed by 6 bases and 2 bases, with 10 bases remaining between them. CDR3 sequence: CASRRPGNTEAFF. CDR3 in DNA: TGTGCCAGTAGGCGGCCCGGCAACACTGAAGCTTTCTTT. The full variable domain, with the rest looked up from reference TRBV19 and TRBJ1-1, is DGGITQSPKYLFRKEGQNVTLSCEQNLNHDAMYWYRQDPGQGLRLIYYSQIVNDFQKGDIAEGYSVSREKKESFPLTVTSAQKNPTAFYLCASRRPGNTEAFFGQGTRLTVV.

J is TRBJ2-1 and V is TRBV6-6, with D possibly being TRBD2 (5 bases). The germline gives CDR1 MNHNY, CDR2 SVGAGI (reference sequence). The V gene lost 3 bases and the J gene lost 2 bases, with 11 bases spanning the gap. This CDR3 is built from 15 residues. DNA for the CDR3: TGTGCCAGCAGTTATGGGAGCGGAGCCTACAATGAGCAGTTCTTC. Translated: CASSYGSGAYNEQFF.